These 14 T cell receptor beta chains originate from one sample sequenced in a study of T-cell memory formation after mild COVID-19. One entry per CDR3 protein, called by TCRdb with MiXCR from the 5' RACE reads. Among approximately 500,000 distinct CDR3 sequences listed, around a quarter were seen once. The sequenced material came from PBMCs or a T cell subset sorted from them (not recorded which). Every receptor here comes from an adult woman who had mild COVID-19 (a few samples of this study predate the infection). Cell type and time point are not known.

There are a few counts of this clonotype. The CDR3 protein is CARGGAGPSYNEQFF. DNA for the CDR3: TGTGCCAGAGGGGGGGCAGGACCCTCCTACAATGAGCAGTTCTTC. The chain carries TRBV2 and TRBJ2-1, with TRBD2 as a possible D gene (7 bases). Between the trimmed V and J ends, which lost 9 bases and 0 bases, there was a span of 15 bases. Germline V gene sequence: CDR1 SNHLY, CDR2 FYNNEI. This CDR3 is built from 15 residues.

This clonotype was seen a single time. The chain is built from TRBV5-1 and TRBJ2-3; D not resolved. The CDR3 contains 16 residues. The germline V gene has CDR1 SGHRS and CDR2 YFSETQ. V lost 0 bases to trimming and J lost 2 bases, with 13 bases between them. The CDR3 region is CASSLASVGLTDTQYF. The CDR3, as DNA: TGCGCCAGCAGCTTGGCCAGCGTGGGCCTCACAGATACGCAGTATTTT.

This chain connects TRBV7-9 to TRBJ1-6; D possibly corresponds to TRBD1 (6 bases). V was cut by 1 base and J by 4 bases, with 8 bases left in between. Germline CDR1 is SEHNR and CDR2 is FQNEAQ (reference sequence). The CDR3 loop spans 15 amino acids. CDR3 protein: CASSLGGQYNSPLHF. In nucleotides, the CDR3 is TGTGCCAGCAGCTTAGGTGGACAGTATAATTCACCCCTCCACTTT.

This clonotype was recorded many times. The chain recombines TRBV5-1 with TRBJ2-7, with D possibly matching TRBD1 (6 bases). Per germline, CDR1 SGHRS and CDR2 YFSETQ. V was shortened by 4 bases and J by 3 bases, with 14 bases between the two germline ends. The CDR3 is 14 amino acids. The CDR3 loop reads CASSPGHSLYEQYF. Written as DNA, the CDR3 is TGCGCCAGCAGCCCGGGACACTCTCTCTACGAGCAGTACTTC.

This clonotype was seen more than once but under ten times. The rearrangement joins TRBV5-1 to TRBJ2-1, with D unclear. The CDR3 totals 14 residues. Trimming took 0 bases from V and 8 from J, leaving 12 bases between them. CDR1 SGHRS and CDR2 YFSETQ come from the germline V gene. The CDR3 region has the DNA TGCGCCAGCAGCTTGGCCTTTGCGGAGCATGAGCAGTTCTTC. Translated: CASSLAFAEHEQFF.

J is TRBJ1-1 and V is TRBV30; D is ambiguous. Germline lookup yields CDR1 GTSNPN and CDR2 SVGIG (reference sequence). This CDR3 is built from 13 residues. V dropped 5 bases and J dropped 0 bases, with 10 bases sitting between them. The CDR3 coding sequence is TGTGCCTGGTCGGGGTTCCTGAACACTGAAGCTTTCTTT. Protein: CAWSGFLNTEAFF.

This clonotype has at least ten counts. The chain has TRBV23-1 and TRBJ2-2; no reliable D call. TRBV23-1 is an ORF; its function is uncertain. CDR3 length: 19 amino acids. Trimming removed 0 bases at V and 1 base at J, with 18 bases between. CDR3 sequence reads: CASSQSSRFSEQNTGELFF. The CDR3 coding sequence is TGCGCCAGCAGTCAATCTAGTAGATTTTCGGAGCAGAACACCGGGGAGCTGTTTTTT.

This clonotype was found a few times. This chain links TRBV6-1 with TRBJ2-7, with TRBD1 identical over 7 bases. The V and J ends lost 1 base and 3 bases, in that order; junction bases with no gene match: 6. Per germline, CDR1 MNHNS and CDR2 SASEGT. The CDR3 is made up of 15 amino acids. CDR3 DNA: TGTGCCAGCAGTGAAGGTTTAGGGGGCGGCTACGAGCAGTACTTC. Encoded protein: CASSEGLGGGYEQYF.

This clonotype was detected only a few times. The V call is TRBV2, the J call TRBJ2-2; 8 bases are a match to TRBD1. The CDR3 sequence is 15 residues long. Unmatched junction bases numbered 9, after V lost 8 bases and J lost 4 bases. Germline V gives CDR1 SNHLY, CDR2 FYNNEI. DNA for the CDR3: TGTGCCAGCTCGCCTCAGGGGGCTCGCACCGGGGAGCTGTTTTTT. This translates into CASSPQGARTGELFF.

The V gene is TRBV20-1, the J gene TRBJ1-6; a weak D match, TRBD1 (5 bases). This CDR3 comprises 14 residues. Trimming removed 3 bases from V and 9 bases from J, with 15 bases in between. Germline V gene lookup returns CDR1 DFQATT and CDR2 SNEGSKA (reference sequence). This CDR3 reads CSASGGAPGSPLHF. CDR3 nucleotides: TGCAGTGCTAGCGGAGGGGCACCCGGTTCACCCCTCCACTTT.

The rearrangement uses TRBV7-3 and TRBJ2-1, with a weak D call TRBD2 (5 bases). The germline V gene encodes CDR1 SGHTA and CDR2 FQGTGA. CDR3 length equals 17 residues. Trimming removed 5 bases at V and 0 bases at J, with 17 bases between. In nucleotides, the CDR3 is TGTGCCAGCAGCCCCTTTATTGGAGGCAGCTCCTACAATGAGCAGTTCTTC. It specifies CASSPFIGGSSYNEQFF.

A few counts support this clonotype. CDR3 DNA sequence: TGTGCCAGCCCCAAACGGGTTTCCTACAATGAGCAGTTCTTC. Translated, it gives CASPKRVSYNEQFF. This chain connects TRBV12-3 or TRBV12-4 to TRBJ2-1; D not resolved. The CDR3 is 14 amino acids. Deletions cut 8 bases from V and 1 base from J, with 12 bases between.

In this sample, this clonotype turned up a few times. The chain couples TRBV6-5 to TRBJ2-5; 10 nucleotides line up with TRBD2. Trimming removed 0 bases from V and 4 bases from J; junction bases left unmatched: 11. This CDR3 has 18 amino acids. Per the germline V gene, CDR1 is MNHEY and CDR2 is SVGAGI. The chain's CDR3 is CASSYSLSSGRAAETQYF. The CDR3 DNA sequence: TGTGCCAGCAGTTACTCGTTATCGAGCGGGAGGGCCGCAGAGACCCAGTACTTC.

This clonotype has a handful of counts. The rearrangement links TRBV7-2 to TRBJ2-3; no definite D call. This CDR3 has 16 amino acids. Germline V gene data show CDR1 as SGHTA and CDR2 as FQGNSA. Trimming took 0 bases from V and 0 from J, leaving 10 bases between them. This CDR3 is CASSLAGHTSTDTQYF. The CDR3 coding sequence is TGTGCCAGCAGCTTAGCTGGTCATACTAGCACAGATACGCAGTATTTT. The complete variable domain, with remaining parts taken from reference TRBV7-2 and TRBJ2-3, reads GAGVSQSPSNKVTEKGKDVELRCDPISGHTALYWYRQSLGQGLEFLIYFQGNSAPDKSGLPSDRFSAERTGGSVSTLTIQRTQQEDSAVYLCASSLAGHTSTDTQYFGPGTRLTVL.